The rows below give T cell receptor beta chains drawn from one sample of a study of CD4 and CD8 cells across lung adenocarcinoma regions. TCRdb called the PCR reads again in MiXCR, with one record for every CDR3 protein. The sample records 5,100 or so distinct CDR3 sequences, around 62% being singletons. Sequencing was carried out using CD4+ T cells from the center of a lung tumor. The source of these receptors is a female donor with lung adenocarcinoma. The CD4 and CD8 labels of this study may be unreliable. Each CDR3 is given with its conserved first and last residue. The D gene is left open where the match is weak. Size is omitted from some rows. Given values are once, few, many or a class for expanded clones.

>TRBV6-1|TRBJ1-6|few|-
TGTGCCAGCAGTCAAAAGGTCGGGATATACAATTCACCCCTCCACTTT
CASSQKVGIYNSPLHF
>TRBV6-1|TRBJ2-7|-|-
TGTGGCAGCAGCGAGGGGCCGGGCGCCAAAGATACGCAGTACTTC
CGSSEGPGAKDTQYF
>TRBV7-6|TRBJ2-5|-|-
TGTGCCAGCAGCCCCAGGGCAGGGAAAGAGACCCAGTACTTC
CASSPRAGKETQYF
>TRBV6-1|TRBJ1-5|few|-
TGTGCCAGCAGTGAACGACTACCTGGGACCTCCTTCGTGAATCAGCCCCAGCATTTT
CASSERLPGTSFVNQPQHF
>TRBV6-1|TRBJ2-7|-|-
TGTGCCAGCAGTGAAGAAGAGACCCGGTACTTC
CASSEEETRYF
>TRBV27|TRBJ2-5|once|-
TGTGCCAGGGGGTTAGGGGGACGGGACAAAGAGACCCAGTACTTC
CARGLGGRDKETQYF
>TRBV11-2|TRBJ2-5|few|TRBD1
TGTGCCAGCAGCTTAGCCCGGACAGGGGCCCAAGAGACCCAGTACTTC
CASSLARTGAQETQYF
>TRBV6-1|TRBJ2-7|-|-
TGTGCCAGCAGTGGAGTGTACGAGCAGTACTTC
CASSGVYEQYF
>TRBV6-1|TRBJ2-7|-|-
TGTGCCAGCAGTGGTCAAGCGGGGACATACGAGCAGTACTTC
CASSGQAGTYEQYF
>TRBV6-1|TRBJ2-7|few|-
TGTGCCAGCAGTGAATGGAGTGACGAGCAGTACTTC
CASSEWSDEQYF
>TRBV6-5|TRBJ1-2|once|-
TGTGCCAGCAGTTACTCGAGTCCCGGCAGTGGCTATGGCTACACCTTC
CASSYSSPGSGYGYTF
>TRBV6-5|TRBJ2-1|-|-
TGTGCCAGCAGTTACTCTCCTAGTACCTACAATGAGCAGTTCTTC
CASSYSPSTYNEQFF
>TRBV6-1|TRBJ2-3|-|-
TGTGCCAGCAGCCCCTTTAACCCTGGCACAGAGACGCAGTATTTC
CASSPFNPGTETQYF
>TRBV14|TRBJ1-3|-|-
TGTGCCAGCAGCCGAACGGGGGTCCCGTCTGGAAACACCATATATTTT
CASSRTGVPSGNTIYF
>TRBV6-1|TRBJ2-7|-|TRBD1
TGTGCCAGCAGTGAAGGGTACAGGGGGATCTTCGGGACCTACGAGCAGTACTTC
CASSEGYRGIFGTYEQYF
>TRBV5-1|TRBJ1-2|few|TRBD1
TGCGCCAGCAGCCCTCTGGGGGACACAAGAGAACAGGGGGCTAACTATGGCTACACCTTC
CASSPLGDTREQGANYGYTF
>TRBV9|TRBJ2-1|-|-
TGTGCCAGCAGCGTAGATGCAGGGATATCCTACAATGAGCAGTTCTTC
CASSVDAGISYNEQFF
>TRBV6-1|TRBJ2-2|-|TRBD2
TGTGCCAGCAGTGAACGGTTGTCGGGAGGGTCGAACACCGGGGAGCTGTTTTTT
CASSERLSGGSNTGELFF
>TRBV6-1|TRBJ2-1|-|TRBD1
TGTGCCAGCAGACGGACAGGGGGCGACCGGAGGAATGAGCAGTTCTTC
CASRRTGGDRRNEQFF
>TRBV7-2|TRBJ2-1|medium-sized|TRBD1
TGTGCCAGCAGCTCGGGGACAGGGTTTATGGGGGAGCAGTTCTTC
CASSSGTGFMGEQFF
>TRBV10-1|TRBJ2-7|medium-sized|-
TGCGCCAGCAGTGAGCCCGATGGGAGGCACCACTCCTACGAGCAGTACTTC
CASSEPDGRHHSYEQYF
>TRBV11-2|TRBJ2-5|few|TRBD1
TGTGCCAGCAGCGGGGGACAGGGGGTCCTGGAGACCCAGTACTTC
CASSGGQGVLETQYF
>TRBV6-1|TRBJ2-2|-|TRBD2
TGTGCCAGCAGCCGAAGTACTAGCGGGAGTGTCACCGGGGAGCTGTTTTTT
CASSRSTSGSVTGELFF
>TRBV7-2|TRBJ2-1|-|-
TGTGCCAGCAGCTTCAACACGAATGAGCAGTTCTTC
CASSFNTNEQFF
>TRBV6-4|TRBJ2-7|-|-
TGTGCCAGCAGTGGCCACCCCTCCGGGACATCTTCCTACGAGCAGTACTTC
CASSGHPSGTSSYEQYF
>TRBV6-5|TRBJ2-5|-|-
TGTGCCAGCAGTTACGATTGGGGGCAAGAGACCCAGTACTTC
CASSYDWGQETQYF
>TRBV7-2|TRBJ2-4|medium-sized|TRBD1
TGTGCCAGCAGCCCCAGGCAATCACAGGGGATAAACAAAAACATTCAGTACTTC
CASSPRQSQGINKNIQYF
>TRBV12-3/TRBV12-4|TRBJ2-1|-|TRBD2
TGTGCCAGCAGTTTGGACCCTAGCGGTAGGGATGAGCAGTTCTTC
CASSLDPSGRDEQFF
>TRBV6-1|TRBJ1-4|-|-
TGTGCCAGCACCCAGGGAGGTAATGAAAAACTGTTTTTT
CASTQGGNEKLFF
>TRBV6-1|TRBJ2-1|-|TRBD1
TGTGCCAGCAGTGACCCGGGACAGGGGGCGAGTTTC
CASSDPGQGASF
>TRBV6-1|TRBJ2-2|few|TRBD2
TGTGCCAGCAGTCGAGCGGGAGGAGTGAGCGGGGAGCTGTTTTTT
CASSRAGGVSGELFF
>TRBV6-1|TRBJ2-1|few|TRBD2
TGTGCCAGCAGTGTAAGAGCGGGAACGTTATACAATGAGCAGTTCTTC
CASSVRAGTLYNEQFF
>TRBV9|TRBJ2-6|-|-
TGTGCCAGCAGCGTAGGTCACCGCTCTGGGGCCAACGTCCTGACTTTC
CASSVGHRSGANVLTF
>TRBV6-5|TRBJ2-2|medium-sized|TRBD2
TGTGCCAGCAGTTACGGGGGAGGGGACACCGGGGAGCTGTTTTTT
CASSYGGGDTGELFF
>TRBV6-1|TRBJ2-7|medium-sized|-
TGTGCCAGCAGTCCCCAGACAGTTCCTTCCTACGAGCAGTACTTC
CASSPQTVPSYEQYF
>TRBV6-5|TRBJ2-3|-|-
TGTGCCAGCACTTTGACCCCCGGGAGCACAGATACGCAGTATTTT
CASTLTPGSTDTQYF
>TRBV6-1|TRBJ2-1|-|TRBD2
TGTGCCAGCGGCGGGAGGGCCCTCTCCTACAATGAGCAGTTCTTC
CASGGRALSYNEQFF
>TRBV6-1|TRBJ2-2|once|TRBD2
TGTGCCAGCAAAGGACTAGCGGGAGTTACCGGGGAGCTGTTTTTT
CASKGLAGVTGELFF
>TRBV6-1|TRBJ2-3|-|TRBD2
TGTGCCAGCAGTGGCCGGGGGGGCCGTGGCCAAGATACGCAGTATTTC
CASSGRGGRGQDTQYF
>TRBV6-5|TRBJ2-5|-|TRBD2
TGTGCCAGCAGTTACTCGAGGGCGGGGGTGGAGACCCAGTACTTC
CASSYSRAGVETQYF
>TRBV7-2|TRBJ1-2|-|-
TGTGCCAGCAGCTCACCAGACGGGCGGCCTGGCTACACCTTC
CASSSPDGRPGYTF
>TRBV6-5|TRBJ2-5|-|-
TGTGCCAGCAGTGTACTACGTGGCCAAGATACGCAGTACTTC
CASSVLRGQDTQYF
>TRBV6-4|TRBJ1-2|medium-sized|TRBD1
TGTGCCAGCAGTGAGTCGACAGGGGGGAACTATGGCTACACCTTC
CASSESTGGNYGYTF
>TRBV12-3/TRBV12-4|TRBJ2-1|-|TRBD2
TGTGCCAGCAGTTTAGCCCGCCGGACTAGCTTCAATGAGCAGTTCTTC
CASSLARRTSFNEQFF
>TRBV6-1|TRBJ2-1|-|TRBD2
TGTGCCAGCAGGGTACTGGGACTAGCGGGACAGTTCTTC
CASRVLGLAGQFF
>TRBV7-2|TRBJ2-5|medium-sized|-
TGTGCCAGCAGCTTAGCATCGGGCCACGAGACCCAGTACTTC
CASSLASGHETQYF